This T cell receptor (beta chain) was obtained from a study of cytomegalovirus exposure and HLA in healthy donors. General study points: Other equally common chains were less clonally expanded than HLA-associated TCR beta chains, a later analysis showed. Among TCR beta chains, those listed as cytomegalovirus-associated numbered around 180. TRBV6-2, TRBV6-3 and some other V segments were excluded as indistinguishable.

PCR involved 60 Vbeta and 13 Jbeta primers. Method: immunoSEQ multiplex PCR; TCRdb's copy keeps in-frame clones and lacks some. Among 190,000 or so clones, 80% to 85% were seen once, and the ten largest hold about 1.6%. V was cut by 3 bases and J by 7 bases, with 12 bases left in between. Germline-derived CDR1 and CDR2 are WSHSY and SAAADI. The CDR3 totals 14 residues. Concerning this clone: Antigen: not known.

V gene TRBV10-2 combines with J gene TRBJ1-4; a weak D match, TRBD1 (5 bases). This receptor was obtained from a man in his fifties or sixties in good health and CMV-seronegative. The sequencing input was PBMCs. The CDR3 loop reads CASSERGIIEKLFF. For the CDR3, the DNA is TGCGCCAGCAGTGAAAGGGGAATAATTGAAAAACTGTTTTTT.